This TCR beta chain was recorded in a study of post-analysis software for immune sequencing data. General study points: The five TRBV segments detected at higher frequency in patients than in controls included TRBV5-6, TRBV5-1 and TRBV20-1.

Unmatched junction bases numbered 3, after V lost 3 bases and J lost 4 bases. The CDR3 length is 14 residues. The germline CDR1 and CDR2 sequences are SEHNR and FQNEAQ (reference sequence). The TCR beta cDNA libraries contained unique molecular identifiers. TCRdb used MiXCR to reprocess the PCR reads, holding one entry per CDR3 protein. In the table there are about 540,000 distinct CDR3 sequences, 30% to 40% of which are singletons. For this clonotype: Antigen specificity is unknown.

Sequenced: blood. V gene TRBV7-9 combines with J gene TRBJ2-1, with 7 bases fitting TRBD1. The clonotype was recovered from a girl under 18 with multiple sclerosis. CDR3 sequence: CASSFGQVYNEQFF. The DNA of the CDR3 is TGTGCCAGCAGCTTTGGACAGGTTTACAATGAGCAGTTCTTC.